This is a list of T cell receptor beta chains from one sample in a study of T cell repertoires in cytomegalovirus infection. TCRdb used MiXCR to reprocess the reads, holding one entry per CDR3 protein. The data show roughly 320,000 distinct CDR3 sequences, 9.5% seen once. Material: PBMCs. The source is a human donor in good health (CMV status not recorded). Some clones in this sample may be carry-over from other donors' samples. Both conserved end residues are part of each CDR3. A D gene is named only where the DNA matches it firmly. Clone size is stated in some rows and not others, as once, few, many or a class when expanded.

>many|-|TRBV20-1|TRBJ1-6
CSASRGTGSPLHF
TGCAGTGCCAGTCGGGGTACGGGTTCACCCCTCCACTTT
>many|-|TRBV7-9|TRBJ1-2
CASSVTFPGTNTYLYGYTF
TGTGCCAGCAGCGTCACCTTCCCAGGGACCAACACTTACCTCTATGGCTACACCTTC
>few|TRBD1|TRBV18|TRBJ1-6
CASSIPGTANSPLHF
TGTGCCAGCTCCATCCCCGGGACAGCAAATTCACCCCTCCACTTT
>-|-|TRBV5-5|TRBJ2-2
CASSFGRATGELFF
TGTGCCAGCAGCTTCGGCAGGGCCACCGGGGAGCTGTTTTTT
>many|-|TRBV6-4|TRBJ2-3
CASSDSRVGGPDTQYF
TGTGCCAGCAGTGACTCTAGGGTGGGGGGCCCAGATACGCAGTATTTT
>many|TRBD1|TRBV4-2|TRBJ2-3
CASSQGGQGNTDTQYF
TGTGCCAGCAGCCAAGGGGGACAGGGTAACACAGATACGCAGTATTTT
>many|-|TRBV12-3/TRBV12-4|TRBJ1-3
CASRSRVTGNTIYF
TGTGCCAGCAGATCTAGGGTAACTGGAAACACCATATATTTT
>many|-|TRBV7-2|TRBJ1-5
CASSFSTVNQPQHF
TGTGCCAGCAGCTTCTCGACAGTAAATCAGCCCCAGCATTTT
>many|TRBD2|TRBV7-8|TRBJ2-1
CASSAILAGRYNEQFF
TGTGCCAGCAGCGCAATACTAGCGGGAAGGTACAATGAGCAGTTCTTC
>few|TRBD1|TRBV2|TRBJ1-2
CASSSTGSFYGYTF
TGTGCCAGCAGCTCGACAGGGTCCTTCTATGGCTACACCTTC
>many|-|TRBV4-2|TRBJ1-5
CASSQDGRGRQPQHF
TGTGCCAGCAGCCAAGATGGCAGGGGACGACAGCCCCAGCATTTT
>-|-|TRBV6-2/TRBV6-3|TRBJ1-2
CASRPDGFYGYTF
TGTGCCAGCAGACCCGACGGATTCTATGGCTACACCTTC
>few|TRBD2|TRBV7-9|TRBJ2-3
CASSLTSGNYPDTQYF
TGTGCCAGCAGCTTAACTAGCGGGAATTACCCAGATACGCAGTATTTT
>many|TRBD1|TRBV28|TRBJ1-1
CASSHPYRTGEGKTEAFF
TGTGCCAGCAGTCACCCTTACAGGACAGGGGAGGGTAAGACTGAAGCTTTCTTT
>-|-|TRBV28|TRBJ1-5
CASSFLPQGGVQPQHF
TGTGCCAGCAGTTTTCTCCCGCAGGGAGGAGTACAGCCCCAGCATTTT
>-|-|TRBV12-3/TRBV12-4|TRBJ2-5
CASSAQGETQYF
TGTGCCAGCAGCGCACAGGGAGAGACCCAGTACTTC
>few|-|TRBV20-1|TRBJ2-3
CSARDLDRRDTQYF
TGCAGTGCTAGAGATCTCGATCGGAGAGATACGCAGTATTTT
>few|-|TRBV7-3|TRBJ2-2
CASHHGGTNTGELFF
TGTGCCAGCCACCATGGGGGGACGAACACCGGGGAGCTGTTTTTT
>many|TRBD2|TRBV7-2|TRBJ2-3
CASSRLAGGPSTDTQYF
TGTGCCAGCAGCAGACTAGCGGGAGGGCCGAGCACAGATACGCAGTATTTT
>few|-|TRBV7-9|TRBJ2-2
CASSGWNTGELFF
TGTGCCAGCAGCGGGTGGAACACCGGGGAGCTGTTTTTT
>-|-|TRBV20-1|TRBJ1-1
CSARAARKNTEAFF
TGCAGTGCTAGGGCTGCCAGGAAGAACACTGAAGCTTTCTTT
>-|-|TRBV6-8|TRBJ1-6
CASSYSNVGYNSPLHF
TGTGCCAGCAGTTACTCGAATGTCGGGTATAATTCACCCCTCCACTTT
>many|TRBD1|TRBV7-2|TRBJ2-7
CASMTGTSYEQYF
TGTGCCAGCATGACAGGGACATCCTACGAGCAGTACTTC
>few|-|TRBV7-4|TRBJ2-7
CASSHRDMPHEQYF
TGTGCCAGCAGCCACCGGGACATGCCCCACGAGCAGTACTTC
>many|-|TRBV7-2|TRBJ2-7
CASRYSSTATYEQYF
TGTGCCAGCAGATATTCTAGCACAGCCACCTACGAGCAGTACTTC
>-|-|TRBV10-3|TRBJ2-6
CAIAGGSGANVLTF
TGTGCCATCGCTGGGGGATCTGGGGCCAACGTCCTGACTTTC
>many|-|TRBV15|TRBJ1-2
CATSTPTNYGYTF
TGTGCCACCAGCACACCGACTAACTATGGCTACACCTTC
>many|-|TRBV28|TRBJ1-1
CASSLVPNTEAFF
TGTGCCAGCAGTTTAGTACCGAACACTGAAGCTTTCTTT
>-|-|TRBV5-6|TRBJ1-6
CASSTQTSYNSPLHF
TGTGCCAGCAGCACTCAGACAAGCTATAATTCACCCCTCCACTTT
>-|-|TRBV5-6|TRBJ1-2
CASSLALKGTGYTF
TGTGCCAGCAGCTTGGCCCTTAAGGGGACGGGATACACCTTC
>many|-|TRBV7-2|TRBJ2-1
CASSLEATIRGNEQFF
TGTGCCAGCAGCTTAGAGGCTACCATTCGGGGGAATGAGCAGTTCTTC
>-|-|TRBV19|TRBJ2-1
CASSIVPLGSYNEQFF
TGTGCCAGTAGTATAGTCCCACTGGGTTCCTACAATGAGCAGTTCTTC